This T cell receptor (beta chain) is from a study of T-cell reconstitution after alpha-beta-depleted transplantation in children. CDR1 is SGHVS, CDR2 FQNEAQ, per germline. This CDR3 comprises 16 residues. Trimming took off 5 bases at V and 1 base at J, with 14 bases between the two ends. Using unique molecular identifiers, the investigators prepared the TCRbeta library. TCRdb reanalysed the PCR reads using MiXCR and keeps one entry per CDR3 protein. The sample comprises some 640,000 distinct CDR3 sequences, roughly 17% of which are singletons, and 1.1% rests with the top ten. The receptor was isolated from a human donor who donated a stem cell graft to a child with acute myeloid leukemia. The chain couples TRBV7-8 to TRBJ2-2, with a tentative D call TRBD2 (6 bases). This material consisted of PBMCs from the stem cell graft donor, taken from the stem cell graft. The chain's CDR3 is CASSPRSSENTGELFF. In DNA form, the CDR3 reads TGTGCCAGCAGCCCGCGTTCTAGCGAGAACACCGGGGAGCTGTTTTTT.